This passage covers 14 T cell receptor beta chains from one sample sequenced in a study of T-cell reconstitution after alpha-beta-depleted transplantation in children. During its preparation, the TCRbeta library received unique molecular identifiers. TCRdb analysed the PCR reads with MiXCR anew, one entry per CDR3 protein. This sample has 75,000 to 100,000 distinct CDR3 sequences; 8% to 9% occur once, and the top ten carry roughly 7%. The sequences come from PBMCs from the stem cell graft donor, collected from the stem cell graft. These receptor sequences come from a human donor who donated a stem cell graft to a child with congenital amegakaryocytic thrombocytopenia.

This clonotype showed up many times. The chain uses TRBV5-8 and TRBJ1-5; D gene uncertain. CDR3 size: 11 residues. Germline V gives CDR1 SGHTS, CDR2 YDEGEE. V was trimmed by 2 bases and J by 11 bases, leaving 8 bases between them. The CDR3 protein is CASSFRDAQHF. In DNA form, the CDR3 reads TGTGCCAGCAGCTTCCGAGACGCCCAGCATTTT.

This clonotype occurred many times. The gene calls are TRBV29-1 and TRBJ2-3, with 8 bases lining up with TRBD1. This CDR3 region has 16 residues. Germline CDR1 reads SQVTM; CDR2 reads ANQGSEA. V gave up 0 bases and J gave up 1 base; unmatched junction bases: 6. CDR3 residues: CSVEDLQGARTDTQYF. The CDR3 DNA sequence: TGCAGCGTTGAAGATCTTCAGGGGGCGCGCACAGATACGCAGTATTTT.

This clonotype occurred many times. The V gene is TRBV2, the J gene TRBJ2-7; no clear D. Per germline, CDR1 SNHLY and CDR2 FYNNEI. This CDR3 comprises 8 residues. With 8 bases removed from V and 12 bases from J, the gap between germline ends came to 8 bases. The CDR3, as DNA: TGTGCCAGCGTCGCTCGGTACTTC. Encoded protein: CASVARYF. The complete variable domain, with remaining parts taken from reference TRBV2 and TRBJ2-7, reads EPEVTQTPSHQVTQMGQEVILRCVPISNHLYFYWYRQILGQKVEFLVSFYNNEISEKSEIFDDQFSVERPDGSNFTLKIRSTKLEDSAMYFCASVARYFGPGTRLTVT.

The genes are TRBV12-3 or TRBV12-4 and TRBJ2-5; the match to TRBD2 covers 8 bases. The junction had 5 bases not matched to a gene; V was cut back by 5 bases and J by 3 bases. The CDR3 has 14 residues. The CDR3: CASSSGRRKETQYF. The CDR3 DNA is TGTGCCAGCAGTAGCGGGAGACGGAAAGAGACCCAGTACTTC.

This clonotype was observed at least ten times. This sequence joins TRBV5-5 and TRBJ2-1; tentative D call: TRBD2 (6 bases). The germline V and J ends were trimmed by 4 bases and 7 bases, with 15 bases remaining between them. CDR3 length: 14 residues. CDR1 and CDR2 from the germline V gene are SGHKS and YYEKEE (reference sequence). CDR3: CASSLWGEKNEQFF. The CDR3 nucleotides are TGTGCCAGCAGCCTCTGGGGGGAGAAAAATGAGCAGTTCTTC.

This clonotype was counted ten times or more. The chain employs TRBV6-2 or TRBV6-3 and TRBJ2-3; D is ambiguous. V dropped 0 bases and J dropped 4 bases, with 5 bases sitting between them. CDR3 size: 13 residues. Germline CDR1 MNHEY, CDR2 SVGEGT. The CDR3 reads CASSYSGPDTQYF. The CDR3, as DNA: TGTGCCAGCAGTTACTCGGGTCCAGATACGCAGTATTTT.

V usage is TRBV4-1 and J usage is TRBJ1-1, with a possible D match to TRBD1 (6 bases). Per germline, CDR1 MGHRA and CDR2 YSYEKL. The CDR3 has 17 amino acids. V gave up 0 bases and J gave up 1 base, with 15 bases separating them. The CDR3 DNA is TGCGCCAGCAGCCAAGAGGGGGGGGGCCTGAGGAACACTGAAGCTTTCTTT. Protein sequence: CASSQEGGGLRNTEAFF.

This clonotype has a count of ten or more. The rearrangement uses TRBV18 and TRBJ2-1, with no clear D. Germline V gene data show CDR1 as KGHSH and CDR2 as LQKENI. This CDR3 is 12 amino acids long. V shed 2 bases and J shed 10 bases, with 9 bases lying between them. The CDR3 bases are TGTGCCAGCTCACCAGGGCTCCGGGAGCAGTTCTTC. Its translation is CASSPGLREQFF.

This clonotype was observed many times. The rearrangement links TRBV7-3 to TRBJ1-1; unclear D gene. Germline CDR1 reads SGHTA; CDR2 reads FQGTGA. This CDR3 has 13 residues. The V end lost 0 bases, the J end lost 2 bases, and 4 bases lay between the germline ends. The CDR3 sequence is CASSLTQNTEAFF. The CDR3 region has the DNA TGTGCCAGCAGCTTAACCCAAAACACTGAAGCTTTCTTT. Full variable domain (remainder filled in from reference TRBV7-3 and TRBJ1-1): GAGVSQTPSNKVTEKGKYVELRCDPISGHTALYWYRQSLGQGPEFLIYFQGTGAADDSGLPNDRFFAVRPEGSVSTLKIQRTERGDSAVYLCASSLTQNTEAFFGQGTRLTVV.

This clonotype occurred many times. The chain joins TRBV3-1 to TRBJ2-2; D perhaps matches TRBD2 (5 bases). This CDR3 contains 14 residues. Germline V gene lookup returns CDR1 LGHDT and CDR2 YNNKEL (reference sequence). V was shortened by 6 bases and J by 1 base, with 9 bases between the two germline ends. Here the CDR3 reads CASRNGVNTGELFF. CDR3 coding DNA: TGTGCCAGCAGAAACGGGGTGAACACCGGGGAGCTGTTTTTT.

This clonotype was counted at least ten times. The CDR3 region has the DNA TGTGCCAGCAGTTTAGCGGAGGGCCCCGCATCTTATAGCAATCAGCCCCAGCATTTT. Amino acids: CASSLAEGPASYSNQPQHF. This sequence joins TRBV12-3 or TRBV12-4 and TRBJ1-5; no definite D call. This CDR3 has 19 amino acids. With 0 bases removed from V and 0 bases from J, the gap between germline ends came to 18 bases.

The table lists this clonotype with many counts. The genes are TRBV20-1 and TRBJ2-5; 7 bases agree with TRBD2. Trimming removed 0 bases from V and 6 bases from J; junction bases left unmatched: 16. CDR1 DFQATT and CDR2 SNEGSKA come from the germline V gene (reference sequence). The CDR3 contains 17 residues. The CDR3 nucleotides read TGCAGTGCTAGAGATTTCCCCAGAGCGGGGCGCGAGAAGACCCAGTACTTC. This gives the protein CSARDFPRAGREKTQYF.

This clonotype was detected many times. This chain joins TRBV6-5 and TRBJ2-5; D call uncertain. The V and J ends lost 0 bases and 1 base respectively, with 9 bases between them. Germline lookup yields CDR1 MNHEY and CDR2 SVGAGI. The CDR3 contains 15 residues. Here the CDR3 reads CASSYSDLAQETQYF. The CDR3 bases are TGTGCCAGCAGTTACTCGGACCTGGCCCAAGAGACCCAGTACTTC.

This clonotype appeared many times. The chain carries TRBV10-3 and TRBJ2-2; D might be TRBD2 (6 bases). This CDR3 is built from 15 residues. Germline lookup yields CDR1 ENHRY and CDR2 SYGVKD. The ends were cut back, 5 bases at V and 3 bases at J, with 13 bases in the middle. CDR3 nucleotides: TGTGCCATCAGTCCGGGGGACGTGGACACCGGGGAGCTGTTTTTT. The encoded protein is CAISPGDVDTGELFF.